The clone carrying this T cell receptor beta chain was counted only a few times. These data are taken from a study of blood T cell repertoires in COVID-19. Study-wide context: Material from acute and convalescent COVID-19 was sourced from the United States, Italy and Spain. From T cells, B-cell-depleted T cells, or PBMCs came the material, which was cDNA or gDNA.

Seattle cases were enrolled at active infection and followed longitudinally. The CDR3 has 14 amino acids. The V gene end was trimmed by 5 bases and the J gene end by 9 bases; junction bases not matched to a gene: 7. The germline CDR1 and CDR2 sequences are SEHNR and FQNEAQ (reference sequence). Methods used by the authors: Using reference gene primer amplification, nucleated cell counts were estimated. TCRdb's table, derived via immunoSEQ multiplex PCR, lists solely in-frame clones and lacks some. Clonal size and the V and J genes are those of that table, whereas D and trimming came from the DNA. The sample holds about 56,000 clones, roughly 83% seen once.

This chain uses TRBV7-9 with TRBJ1-6; 7 nucleotides match TRBD1. The sample was peripheral blood. The receptor comes from a man in his fifties or sixties with COVID-19, enrolled during active disease. CDR3 amino acids: CASSPPWTGSPLHF. The CDR3 DNA is TGTGCCAGCAGCCCACCGTGGACAGGTTCACCCCTCCACTTT.